This T cell receptor (beta chain) was recovered during a study of blood T cell repertoires in COVID-19. Study details: Samples of COVID-19 (acute and convalescent) were obtained from the United States, Italy and Spain.

This CDR3 is 17 amino acids long. Germline values: CDR1 SGHRS, CDR2 YFSETQ. Losses at the gene ends were 0 bases for V and 2 bases for J; bases not matched to a gene: 8. Assay used: immunoSEQ multiplex PCR; TCRdb lists only in-frame clones, some missing. The top ten clones hold more than 2% of a sample with about 150,000 clones, approximately 90% of them seen once. Sample: peripheral blood. The clonotype comes from a woman aged 70 to 79 with acute or convalescent COVID-19. The rearrangement uses TRBV5-1 and TRBJ2-7; TRBD2 matches at 10 bases. The CDR3 DNA sequence: TGCGCCAGCAGCTTGGTAGCGGGGGGCGGATATACCTACGAGCAGTACTTC. Translated, it gives CASSLVAGGGYTYEQYF. The full variable domain, its missing parts supplied by reference TRBV5-1 and TRBJ2-7, is KAGVTQTPRYLIKTRGQQVTLSCSPISGHRSVSWYQQTPGQGLQFLFEYFSETQRNKGNFPGRFSGRQFSNSRSEMNVSTLELGDSALYLCASSLVAGGGYTYEQYFGPGTRLTVT.